The TCR beta chain under discussion was sequenced for a study of lymphopenia after photon versus proton radiotherapy. The data were produced by immunoSEQ multiplex PCR, yet TCRdb's version contains in-frame clones alone and is incomplete. The sample has more than 30,000 clones; roughly 87% are singletons. V was pared by 5 bases and J by 4 bases, with 14 bases between. Per germline, CDR1 LNHNV and CDR2 YYDKDF (reference sequence). The CDR3 length is 14 residues. The table lists this clone with a few counts. Its specificity is not known. Points from the study as a whole: Relative stability marked proton patients; photon patients lost diversity and naive cells. Oligoclonal CD8+ Temra expansion after nadir drove photon patients' diversity drop. Post-nadir TCR diversity decline inversely tracked overall survival among those who died. Better survival with proton therapy was suggested as possible, not demonstrated.

The sequences come from peripheral blood, collected from a patient treated with proton-based radiotherapy. The receptor comes from a woman aged 70-85 years with pancreatic cancer. Some clones in this sample may be carry-over from other donors' samples. The chain couples TRBV15 to TRBJ1-2, with D tentatively TRBD1 (5 bases). This chain's CDR3 is CATSSRGTGYGYTF. The CDR3 coding sequence is TGTGCCACCAGCTCCCGGGGGACCGGCTATGGCTACACCTTC.